The table lists the clone carrying this T cell receptor beta chain with many counts. The CDR3 runs 14 residues. The germline V gene encodes CDR1 SNHLY and CDR2 FYNNEI. V lost 4 bases and J lost 8, with 16 bases in between. TCRdb redid the calling of the 5' RACE reads with MiXCR, one entry per CDR3 protein. The repertoire includes roughly 27,000 distinct CDR3 sequences, roughly a tenth of them detected once, and about an eighth sits in the top ten. The sample belongs to a study of early T cells in non-severe SARS-CoV-2 infection. This TCR came from an adult who was a healthcare worker with PCR-confirmed SARS-CoV-2 infection or an uninfected control (not recorded which). This chain uses TRBV2 with TRBJ2-3, with D perhaps being TRBD1 or TRBD2 (7 bases each). Sequenced sample: whole blood. The CDR3 DNA is TGTGCCAGCAGTGGGACAGGCGGGGGAGTTACGCAGTATTTT. It encodes CASSGTGGGVTQYF.